Below, 4 T cell receptor beta chains from the same sample are listed, as sequenced in a study of T cell clonality in common variable immunodeficiency. The assay was immunoSEQ multiplex PCR, and TCRdb's table has in-frame clones only and misses some. Recorded here are roughly 42,000 clones, none singletons. The sample consisted of peripheral blood mononuclear cells. Receptors originate from a person between 18 and 70 years old in good health.

In this sample, this clone turned up many times. The CDR3 end is not reached by the read, which stops 3 residues before it; the germline J gene fills it in. V gene TRBV6-2 or TRBV6-3 combines with J gene TRBJ1-1; TRBD1 matches 7 bases. V trimming: 10 bases; J trimming: 5 bases; junction bases outside the gene matches: 10. Germline assignment: CDR1 MNHEY and CDR2 SVGEGT. The CDR3 is 13 residues long. The sequenced CDR3 bases are TGTGCCATTACGAAGGGGGCGCGGACTGAA. It codes for CAITKGARTE. Given in full, the CDR3 is CAITKGARTEAFF.

This clone was seen many times. Read coverage stops 3 residues before the CDR3 terminus; the germline J gene supplies the remainder. The gene calls are TRBV7-9 and TRBJ1-4; D call uncertain. V dropped 2 bases and J dropped 8 bases, with 3 bases sitting between them. The CDR3 consists of 11 residues. The V gene's germline CDR1 is SEHNR and CDR2 FQNEAQ (reference sequence). CDR3 residues: CASSLREKLFF. The sequenced part of the CDR3 DNA is TGTGCCAGCAGCTTAAGGGAAAAA.

As regards this clone: Read coverage stops 3 residues before the CDR3 terminus; the germline J gene supplies the remainder. The chain combines TRBV11-3 with TRBJ2-2; TRBD1 aligns across 8 bases. The CDR3 runs to 14 residues. Trimming at V came to 5 bases and at J to 1 base, leaving 0 bases not matched to a gene. Germline V CDR1 and CDR2: SGHNT, YENEEA. The covered CDR3 bases are TGTGCCAGCAGCGGACAGGGGAACACCGGGGAG. Translating gives CASSGQGNTGE. In full, the CDR3 reads CASSGQGNTGELFF. The whole variable domain, remainder taken from reference TRBV11-3 and TRBJ2-2, is EAGVVQSPRYKIIEKKQPVAFWCNPISGHNTLYWYLQNLGQGPELLIRYENEEAVDDSQLPKDRFSAERLKGVDSTLKIQPAELGDSAVYLCASSGQGNTGELFFGEGSRLTVL.

There are many counts of this clone. The read terminates 3 residues ahead of where the CDR3 ends, so the germline J gene completes it. The chain has TRBV20-1 and TRBJ1-2; 7 positions match TRBD1. CDR3 size: 12 residues. The germline gives CDR1 DFQATT, CDR2 SNEGSKA (reference sequence). The CDR3 spells CSARVGGGGYTF. The sequenced CDR3 bases are TGCAGTGCTAGGGTTGGAGGGGGCGGC.